Below, 30 T cell receptor beta chains from the same sample are listed, as sequenced in a study of identical twins. TCRdb independently ran MiXCR on the 5' RACE reads; one entry per CDR3 protein. The sample carries 690,000 or so distinct CDR3 sequences, around 8.6% recorded once. Another study also made use of these data, one on yellow fever vaccine responses in identical twins.

The sample was PBMCs. All receptors come from a woman under 30 in good health.

In this sample, this clonotype turned up many times. CDR3: CASSRARGSYNEQFF. CDR3 coding DNA: TGTGCCAGCAGCCGAGCTAGGGGCAGCTACAATGAGCAGTTCTTC. The chain uses TRBV11-2 and TRBJ2-1; the D gene is possibly TRBD1 (5 bases). The germline CDR1 and CDR2 sequences are SGHAT and FQNNGV. Trimming left V 5 bases short and J 3 bases short, with 14 bases between. CDR3 length: 15 amino acids.

The chain employs TRBV11-2 and TRBJ2-5, with 13 bases matching TRBD2. CDR1 is SGHAT and CDR2 is FQNNGV in the germline V gene. This CDR3 is 15 amino acids long. Losses at the gene ends were 0 bases for V and 13 bases for J; bases not matched to a gene: 8. DNA for the CDR3: TGTGCCAGCAGCTTAGAGGGGAGACTAGCGGGAGGCACGTACTTC. Translating gives CASSLEGRLAGGTYF.

This clonotype turned up a few times. V gene TRBV20-1 combines with J gene TRBJ2-5; 9 nucleotides align to TRBD2. CDR3 length equals 14 residues. J was trimmed by 1 base and V by 4 bases; bases with no gene match: 4. Germline CDR1 is DFQATT and CDR2 is SNEGSKA (reference sequence). CDR3 DNA sequence: TGCAGTGCTAACCCTAGCGGGGTCCAAGAGACCCAGTACTTC. It translates to CSANPSGVQETQYF.

The sample holds many counts of this clonotype. The chain recombines TRBV5-1 with TRBJ2-3, with D tentatively TRBD1 (5 bases). The germline V gene has CDR1 SGHRS and CDR2 YFSETQ. V was cut by 5 bases and J by 9 bases, with 13 bases left in between. The CDR3 has 12 amino acids. Written as DNA, the CDR3 is TGCGCCAGCAGATCGATAGGGGAAACGCAGTATTTT. Translated, it gives CASRSIGETQYF.

This clonotype showed up many times. The chain is built from TRBV5-5 and TRBJ1-1; D is uncertain. The CDR3 covers 13 residues. Germline V lookup: CDR1 SGHKS, CDR2 YYEKEE (reference sequence). V lost 2 bases, J lost 1 base, and 6 bases lay in between. The CDR3 sequence is CASSFWGNTEAFF. In DNA, the CDR3 is TGTGCCAGCAGCTTCTGGGGGAACACTGAAGCTTTCTTT.

The chain has TRBV4-3 and TRBJ2-1; D is undetermined. The CDR3 covers 13 residues. V was trimmed by 5 bases and J by 8 bases, leaving 13 bases between them. Looked up from germline, CDR1 is LGHNA and CDR2 is YSLEER. CDR3 region: CASSGEGPDEQFF. The CDR3 DNA is TGCGCCAGCAGCGGAGAAGGGCCAGATGAGCAGTTCTTC.

Many counts were recorded for this clonotype. CDR3 sequence (DNA): TGTGCCAGCAGTTCCCACTACAATGAGCAGTTCTTC. Translating gives CASSSHYNEQFF. The V gene is TRBV12-3 or TRBV12-4, the J gene TRBJ2-1; D not certain. Trimming pared 4 bases from V and 3 bases from J, leaving 4 bases between. This CDR3 contains 12 residues.

The chain carries TRBV4-1 and TRBJ2-7; no definite D call. V lost 5 bases, J lost 3 bases, and 26 bases lay in between. Germline-derived CDR1 and CDR2 are MGHRA and YSYEKL. CDR3 length: 18 amino acids. Written as DNA, the CDR3 is TGCGCCAGCAGCTACAAGAAAACCTCCGGGCCGCAGAGCTACGAGCAGTACTTC. Translating it yields CASSYKKTSGPQSYEQYF.

This clonotype was recorded a few times. J is TRBJ1-4 and V is TRBV28, with 11 positions matching TRBD1. V trimming: 3 bases; J trimming: 10 bases; junction bases outside the gene matches: 7. The CDR3 sequence is 15 residues long. Germline V gene lookup returns CDR1 MDHEN and CDR2 SYDVKM. CDR3 loop: CASSFDGTGGGKLFF. Written as DNA, the CDR3 is TGTGCCAGCAGTTTTGACGGGACAGGGGGTGGAAAACTGTTTTTT.

The rearrangement joins TRBV19 to TRBJ2-1; D may match TRBD1 or TRBD2 (6 bases each). The CDR3 has 15 amino acids. Germline lookup yields CDR1 LNHDA and CDR2 SQIVND (reference sequence). V lost 7 bases to trimming and J lost 5 bases, with 18 bases between them. CDR3 DNA sequence: TGTGCCAGTACCCAGAGGGGGTGGAGGGACAATGAGCAGTTCTTC. Its protein product is CASTQRGWRDNEQFF.

This clonotype appeared a few times. This sequence joins TRBV3-1 and TRBJ2-7; perhaps TRBD2 as D (5 bases). CDR3 length equals 16 residues. In germline, CDR1 is LGHDT, CDR2 YNNKEL (reference sequence). V was clipped by 0 bases and J by 2 bases, with 14 bases between them. The CDR3 protein is CASSQDDGGLPYEQYF. CDR3 bases: TGTGCCAGCAGCCAAGACGATGGAGGATTACCCTACGAGCAGTACTTC.

The gene calls are TRBV24-1 and TRBJ2-3, with TRBD2 as a possible D gene (5 bases). The germline V and J ends were trimmed by 4 bases and 0 bases, with 13 bases remaining between them. In germline, CDR1 is KGHDR, CDR2 SFDVKD. The CDR3 consists of 16 residues. Written as DNA, the CDR3 is TGTGCCACCAGTGACCCATCAGCGGCTAGCACAGATACGCAGTATTTT. Residues: CATSDPSAASTDTQYF.

V and J are TRBV15 and TRBJ1-2, with TRBD1 matching over 11 bases. Germline-derived CDR1 and CDR2 are LNHNV and YYDKDF (reference sequence). With V trimmed by 5 bases and J by 6 bases, 5 bases remained unmatched. The CDR3 runs to 14 residues. This CDR3 is CATSGTGGLDGYTF. The CDR3 DNA follows: TGTGCCACCAGCGGGACAGGGGGATTAGATGGCTACACCTTC.

This clonotype was counted only a few times. This chain links TRBV7-2 with TRBJ2-3; TRBD1 matches 8 bases. This CDR3 spans 17 amino acids. CDR1 is SGHTA, CDR2 FQGNSA, per germline. The V gene end was trimmed by 2 bases and the J gene end by 2 bases; junction bases not matched to a gene: 9. The CDR3 DNA reads as TGTGCCAGCAGCTTACGGGGACAGGCCTCTTACACAGATACGCAGTATTTT. Translation gives CASSLRGQASYTDTQYF.

This chain links TRBV10-3 with TRBJ2-5, with D possibly TRBD2 on 6 matching bases. The CDR3 runs to 16 residues. V lost 0 bases to trimming and J lost 3 bases, with 14 bases between them. CDR1 and CDR2 from the germline V gene are ENHRY and SYGVKD. Written as DNA, the CDR3 is TGTGCCATCAGTGAGTCTGGTGAGGGAGGAAAAGAGACCCAGTACTTC. Translating it yields CAISESGEGGKETQYF.

The chain uses TRBV11-2 and TRBJ2-1, with 11 bases that match TRBD2. V lost 5 bases and J lost 9; bases outside the gene matches: 12. The length of the CDR3 is 16 residues. Germline values: CDR1 SGHAT, CDR2 FQNNGV. Written as DNA, the CDR3 is TGTGCCAGCAGCCACCACTTAGCGGGGGGGGTGGGTGAGCAGTTCTTC. Translating gives CASSHHLAGGVGEQFF.

This clonotype came up a few times. V is TRBV11-2 and J is TRBJ2-2; 11 bases are a match to TRBD2. Germline trimming cut 3 bases from V and 3 bases from J; bases unmatched to any gene: 0. CDR1 and CDR2 (germline): SGHAT, FQNNGV. The CDR3 is made up of 15 amino acids. The CDR3 protein is CASSFSGRDTGELFF. CDR3 in DNA: TGTGCCAGCAGCTTTAGCGGGAGGGACACCGGGGAGCTGTTTTTT.

In this sample, this clonotype turned up many times. The J gene is TRBJ1-4, the V gene TRBV20-1; D remains ambiguous. The V and J ends lost 5 bases and 4 bases respectively, with 20 bases between them. The CDR3 length is 16 residues. Germline-derived CDR1 and CDR2 are DFQATT and SNEGSKA (reference sequence). CDR3 DNA sequence: TGCAGTGCTCGGATAACAGTTACCGCTGTTAATGAAAAACTGTTTTTT. Translating gives CSARITVTAVNEKLFF.

This clonotype was seen repeatedly, ten times or more. The chain couples TRBV7-2 to TRBJ2-1, with D possibly matching TRBD1 (6 bases). Germline values: CDR1 SGHTA, CDR2 FQGNSA. The CDR3 has 14 amino acids. Deletions cut 3 bases from V and 6 bases from J, with 12 bases between. The CDR3 coding sequence is TGTGCCAGCAGCTTTAACACAGGGTCCAATGAGCAGTTCTTC. As protein: CASSFNTGSNEQFF.

Many counts were recorded for this clonotype. A junction end diverges from the germline sequence, so it may reflect a read error. This chain connects TRBV7-7 to TRBJ2-1; no firm D call. The CDR3 consists of 12 residues. Germline CDR1 reads SSHAT; CDR2 reads FNYEAQ (reference sequence). The CDR3 is CASSLGSGQQFF. DNA for the CDR3: TGTGCTAGCAGCTTAGGATCGGGCCAGCAGTTCTTC. Combining the CDR3 with reference TRBV7-7 and TRBJ2-1 gives the whole variable domain GAGVSQSPRYKVTKRGQDVTLRCDPISSHATLYWYQQALGQGPEFLTYFNYEAQPDKSGLPSDRFSAERPEGSISTLTIQRTEQRDSAMYRCASSLGSGQQFFGPGTRLTVL.

The table lists this clonotype with many counts. CDR3 amino acids: CAGRQGTISYEQYF. CDR3 nucleotide sequence: TGTGCCGGCAGACAGGGGACCATCTCCTACGAGCAGTACTTC. The chain recombines TRBV10-3 with TRBJ2-7; 8 nucleotides match TRBD1. The length of the CDR3 is 14 residues. Germline lookup yields CDR1 ENHRY and CDR2 SYGVKD. V was pared by 11 bases and J by 0 bases, with 9 bases of the junction left unmatched.

V is TRBV29-1 and J is TRBJ2-1, with 11 bases lining up with TRBD2. Germline CDR1 reads SQVTM; CDR2 reads ANQGSEA. This CDR3 contains 17 residues. V shed 6 bases and J 0 bases; nucleotides not matched to a gene: 10. The CDR3 reads CSVEIIGTSGSYNEQFF. CDR3 DNA sequence: TGCAGCGTCGAAATTATAGGGACTAGCGGCTCCTACAATGAGCAGTTCTTC.

This clonotype was detected only a few times. V usage is TRBV28 and J usage is TRBJ2-3, with D perhaps assigned TRBD1 or TRBD2 (5 bases each). CDR1 is MDHEN, CDR2 SYDVKM, per germline. This CDR3 has 15 residues. V was shortened by 6 bases and J by 4 bases, with 17 bases between the two germline ends. The DNA of the CDR3 is TGTGCCAGCAGGGACCGGGACGTATTTTCAGATACGCAGTATTTT. Amino acids: CASRDRDVFSDTQYF.

This clonotype was detected only a few times. The chain has TRBV7-2 and TRBJ2-7, with 9 bases fitting TRBD1. Trimming took 5 bases from V and 3 from J; bases not matched to a gene: 11. The CDR3 totals 16 residues. CDR1 is SGHTA, CDR2 FQGNSA, per germline. CDR3 region: CASSIVGGQGHYEQYF. The CDR3 coding sequence is TGTGCCAGCAGCATAGTAGGGGGACAGGGACACTACGAGCAGTACTTC.

V is TRBV6-5 and J is TRBJ2-1, with TRBD2 matching over 11 bases. The V segment lost 4 bases and the J segment 9 bases; nucleotides outside the gene matches: 8. Germline CDR1 MNHEY, CDR2 SVGAGI. This CDR3 comprises 15 residues. The CDR3 loop reads CASSLVAGGQVEQFF. CDR3 in DNA: TGTGCCAGCAGTTTAGTAGCGGGGGGGCAAGTTGAGCAGTTCTTC.

This clonotype showed up just a few times. This chain joins TRBV6-1 and TRBJ2-3; 14 positions agree with TRBD2. Germline V gene sequence: CDR1 MNHNS, CDR2 SASEGT. V lost 6 bases, J lost 3 bases, and 5 bases stayed unmatched. This CDR3 is 16 amino acids long. Written as DNA, the CDR3 is TGTGCCAGCAGCTGGGGACTAGCGGGAGTAACAGATACGCAGTATTTT. This encodes CASSWGLAGVTDTQYF.

This clonotype came up many times. V and J are TRBV4-2 and TRBJ2-7; TRBD2 is a possible D gene (6 bases). Trimming pared 4 bases from V and 3 bases from J, leaving 13 bases between. The CDR3 totals 14 residues. Germline loops: CDR1 LGHNA, CDR2 YNFKEQ. The CDR3 loop reads CASSRGTGDYEQYF. In nucleotides, the CDR3 is TGTGCCAGCAGCCGGGGGACGGGGGACTACGAGCAGTACTTC.

The genes are TRBV20-1 and TRBJ2-7, with a weak D call TRBD1 (6 bases). V was clipped by 3 bases and J by 0 bases, with 12 bases between them. This CDR3 is built from 14 residues. From germline, CDR1 is DFQATT and CDR2 SNEGSKA (reference sequence). The CDR3, as DNA: TGCAGTGCTAGTGACGGACAGCGCTCCTACGAGCAGTACTTC. Its translation: CSASDGQRSYEQYF.

The rearrangement uses TRBV10-3 and TRBJ2-7; D ambiguous. CDR3 size: 11 residues. CDR1 is ENHRY and CDR2 is SYGVKD in the germline V gene. Trimming took off 6 bases at V and 5 bases at J, with 8 bases between the two ends. DNA of the CDR3: TGTGCCATCAGATTCAATGACGAGCAGTACTTC. Translating it yields CAIRFNDEQYF.

This clonotype was seen more than once but under ten times. This rearrangement joins TRBV20-1 to TRBJ2-2; the D gene is possibly TRBD2 (5 bases). This CDR3 comprises 15 residues. Trimming cost V 0 bases and J 5 bases, with 13 bases left between them. Per the germline V gene, CDR1 is DFQATT and CDR2 is SNEGSKA (reference sequence). CDR3 bases: TGCAGTGCTAGAGATTACCGGGAACCAACCGGGGAGCTGTTTTTT. It codes for CSARDYREPTGELFF.